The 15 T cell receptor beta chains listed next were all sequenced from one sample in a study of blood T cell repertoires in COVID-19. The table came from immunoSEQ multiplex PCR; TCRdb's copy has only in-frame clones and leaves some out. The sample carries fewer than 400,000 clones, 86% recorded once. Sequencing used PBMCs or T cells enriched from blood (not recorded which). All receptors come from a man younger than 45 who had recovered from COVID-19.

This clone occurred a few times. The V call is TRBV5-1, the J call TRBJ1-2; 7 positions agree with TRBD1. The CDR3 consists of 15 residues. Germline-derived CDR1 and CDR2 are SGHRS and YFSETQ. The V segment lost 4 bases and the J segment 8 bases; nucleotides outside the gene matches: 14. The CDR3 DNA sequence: TGCGCCAGCAGCGCGCGACAGGGAGGTGGATACGGCTACACCTTC. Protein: CASSARQGGGYGYTF. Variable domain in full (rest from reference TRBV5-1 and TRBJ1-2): KAGVTQTPRYLIKTRGQQVTLSCSPISGHRSVSWYQQTPGQGLQFLFEYFSETQRNKGNFPGRFSGRQFSNSRSEMNVSTLELGDSALYLCASSARQGGGYGYTFGSGTRLTVV.

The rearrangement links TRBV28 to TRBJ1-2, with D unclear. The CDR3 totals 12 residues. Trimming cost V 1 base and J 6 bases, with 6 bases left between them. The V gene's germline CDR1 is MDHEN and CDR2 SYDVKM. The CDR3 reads CASSLLEDGYTF. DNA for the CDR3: TGTGCCAGCAGTTTATTGGAGGATGGCTACACCTTC.

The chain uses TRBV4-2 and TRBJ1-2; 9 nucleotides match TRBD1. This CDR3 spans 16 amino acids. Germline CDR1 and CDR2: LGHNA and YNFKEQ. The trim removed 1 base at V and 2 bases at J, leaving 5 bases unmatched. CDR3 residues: CASSQAQGAGNYGYTF. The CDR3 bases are TGTGCCAGCAGCCAAGCACAGGGGGCAGGCAACTATGGCTACACCTTC.

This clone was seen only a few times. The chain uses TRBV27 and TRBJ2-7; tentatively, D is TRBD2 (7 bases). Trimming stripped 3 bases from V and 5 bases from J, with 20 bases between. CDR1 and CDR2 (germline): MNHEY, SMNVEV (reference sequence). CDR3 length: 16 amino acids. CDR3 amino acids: CASSFAGAGNGHEQYF. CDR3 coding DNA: TGTGCCAGCAGTTTCGCGGGGGCGGGTAATGGGCACGAGCAGTACTTC.

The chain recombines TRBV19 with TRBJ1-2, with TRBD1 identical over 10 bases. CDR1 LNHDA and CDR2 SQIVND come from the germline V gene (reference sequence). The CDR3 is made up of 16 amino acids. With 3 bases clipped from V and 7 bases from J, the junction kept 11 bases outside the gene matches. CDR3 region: CASSIGRGQGFFGYTF. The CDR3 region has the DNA TGTGCCAGTAGTATTGGCCGGGGACAGGGGTTCTTTGGCTACACCTTC.

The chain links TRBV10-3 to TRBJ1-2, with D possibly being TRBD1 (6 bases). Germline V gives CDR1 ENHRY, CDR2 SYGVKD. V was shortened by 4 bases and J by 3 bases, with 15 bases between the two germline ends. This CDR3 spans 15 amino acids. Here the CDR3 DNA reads TGTGCCATCAGTGCTCCTACAGGGAACGACTATGGCTACACCTTC. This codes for CAISAPTGNDYGYTF.

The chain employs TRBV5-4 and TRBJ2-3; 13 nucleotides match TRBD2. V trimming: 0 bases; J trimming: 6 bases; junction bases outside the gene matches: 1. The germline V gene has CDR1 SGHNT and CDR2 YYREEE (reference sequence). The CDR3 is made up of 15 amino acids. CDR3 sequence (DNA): TGTGCCAGCAGCTTGGAACTAGCGGGGGGGGATACGCAGTATTTT. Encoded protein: CASSLELAGGDTQYF.

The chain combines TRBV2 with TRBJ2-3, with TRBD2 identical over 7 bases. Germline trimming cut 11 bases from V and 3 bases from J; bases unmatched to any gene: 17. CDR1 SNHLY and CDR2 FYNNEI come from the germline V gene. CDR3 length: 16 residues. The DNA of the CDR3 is TGTGCCTGCCATAAGTGGCTAGCGGAAGCAACAGATACGCAGTATTTT. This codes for CACHKWLAEATDTQYF. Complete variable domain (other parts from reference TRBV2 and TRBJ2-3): EPEVTQTPSHQVTQMGQEVILRCVPISNHLYFYWYRQILGQKVEFLVSFYNNEISEKSEIFDDQFSVERPDGSNFTLKIRSTKLEDSAMYFCACHKWLAEATDTQYFGPGTRLTVL.

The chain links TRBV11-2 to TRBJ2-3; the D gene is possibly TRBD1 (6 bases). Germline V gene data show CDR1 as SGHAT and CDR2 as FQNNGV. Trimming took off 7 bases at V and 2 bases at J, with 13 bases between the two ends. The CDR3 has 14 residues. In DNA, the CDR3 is TGTGCCAGCAACTCTGGACAGCACACAGATACGCAGTATTTT. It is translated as CASNSGQHTDTQYF.

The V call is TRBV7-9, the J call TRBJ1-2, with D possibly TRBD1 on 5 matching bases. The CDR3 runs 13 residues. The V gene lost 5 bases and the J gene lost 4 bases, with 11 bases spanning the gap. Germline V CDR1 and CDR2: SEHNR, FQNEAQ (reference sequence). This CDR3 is CASSETVSYGYTF. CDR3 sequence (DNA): TGTGCCAGCAGCGAGACAGTCTCCTATGGCTACACCTTC.

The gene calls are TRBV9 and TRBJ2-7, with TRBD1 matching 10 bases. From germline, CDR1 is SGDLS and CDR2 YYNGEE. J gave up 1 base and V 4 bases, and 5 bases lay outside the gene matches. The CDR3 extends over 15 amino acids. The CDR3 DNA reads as TGTGCCAGCAGCTCCGGACAGGGGGGGTCCTACGAGCAGTACTTC. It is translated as CASSSGQGGSYEQYF.

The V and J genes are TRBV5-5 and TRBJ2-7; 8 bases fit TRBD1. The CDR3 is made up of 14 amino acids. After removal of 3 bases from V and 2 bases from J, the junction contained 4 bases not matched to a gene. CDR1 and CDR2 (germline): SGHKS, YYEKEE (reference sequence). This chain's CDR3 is CASSWTGTTYEQYF. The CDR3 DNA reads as TGTGCCAGCAGCTGGACAGGGACAACCTACGAGCAGTACTTC.

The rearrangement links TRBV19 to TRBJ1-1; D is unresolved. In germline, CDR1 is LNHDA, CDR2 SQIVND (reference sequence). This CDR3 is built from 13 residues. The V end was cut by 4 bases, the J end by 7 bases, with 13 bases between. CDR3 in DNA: TGTGCCAGTAGTACTCAGTTACGGGGTGAAGCTTTCTTT. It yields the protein CASSTQLRGEAFF.

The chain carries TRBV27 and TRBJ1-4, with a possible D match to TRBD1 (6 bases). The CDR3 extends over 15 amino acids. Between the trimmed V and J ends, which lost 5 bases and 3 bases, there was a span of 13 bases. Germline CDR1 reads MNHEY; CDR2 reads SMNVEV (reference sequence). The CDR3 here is CASSQRQASNEKLFF. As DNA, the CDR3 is TGTGCCAGCAGTCAGCGACAGGCGTCTAATGAAAAACTGTTTTTT.

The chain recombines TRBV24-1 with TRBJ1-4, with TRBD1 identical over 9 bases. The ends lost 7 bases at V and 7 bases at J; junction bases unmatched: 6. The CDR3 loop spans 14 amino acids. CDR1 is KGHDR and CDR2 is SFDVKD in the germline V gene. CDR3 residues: CATSAGQGTEKLFF. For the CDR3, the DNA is TGTGCCACCAGCGCTGGACAGGGGACTGAAAAACTGTTTTTT.